The 11 T cell receptor beta chains reported below all come from one sample, sequenced in a study of blood T cell repertoires in COVID-19. This table comes from immunoSEQ multiplex PCR, and its TCRdb copy is limited to in-frame clones, with some not included. The repertoire has 200,000 to 250,000 clones, roughly 81% of them found once; the top ten carry approximately 8.1%. The sequencing input was peripheral blood. The receptors originated from a woman in her fifties or sixties with active or convalescent COVID-19.

V usage is TRBV7-2 and J usage is TRBJ1-3, with TRBD1 matching over 9 bases. The length of the CDR3 is 15 residues. Germline CDR1 is SGHTA and CDR2 is FQGNSA. J gave up 8 bases and V 2 bases, and 7 bases lay outside the gene matches. In nucleotides, the CDR3 is TGTGCCAGCAGCTTATCGGGACAGGGTAGAGACACCATATATTTT. Protein product: CASSLSGQGRDTIYF.

V and J are TRBV9 and TRBJ1-1, with 11 bases that match TRBD1. V shed 2 bases and J 0 bases; nucleotides not matched to a gene: 6. CDR1 and CDR2 from the germline V gene are SGDLS and YYNGEE. The CDR3 is 17 amino acids. The CDR3 protein is CASSVGTGGKMNTEAFF. CDR3 nucleotides: TGTGCCAGCAGCGTCGGGACAGGGGGAAAGATGAACACTGAAGCTTTCTTT.

This chain connects TRBV28 to TRBJ2-7; unclear D gene. V was trimmed by 3 bases and J by 4 bases, leaving 10 bases between them. Germline assignment: CDR1 MDHEN and CDR2 SYDVKM. The CDR3 loop spans 13 amino acids. The chain's CDR3 is CASSLVRNYEQYF. CDR3 in DNA: TGTGCCAGCAGTTTGGTCAGAAATTACGAGCAGTACTTC.

The rearrangement joins TRBV18 to TRBJ1-2; 9 bases are a match to TRBD1. The trim removed 2 bases at V and 5 bases at J, leaving 12 bases unmatched. The CDR3 is 17 residues long. Germline V lookup: CDR1 KGHSH, CDR2 LQKENI. The CDR3 region has the DNA TGTGCCAGCTCACCAACTAGAGTCCCGACAGGGGGATATGGCTACACCTTC. Protein sequence: CASSPTRVPTGGYGYTF.

The CDR3 is CASSLRLAGEAEQFF. The CDR3 coding sequence is TGTGCCAGCAGCTTAAGGCTAGCGGGAGAGGCTGAGCAGTTCTTC. The chain uses TRBV11-3 and TRBJ2-1, with 10 nucleotides matching TRBD2. CDR1 SGHNT and CDR2 YENEEA come from the germline V gene. This CDR3 has 15 amino acids. V was clipped by 2 bases and J by 9 bases; unmatched bases: 7.

This chain joins TRBV6-6 and TRBJ1-2, with D possibly matching TRBD1 (5 bases). Germline assignment: CDR1 MNHNY and CDR2 SVGAGI (reference sequence). This CDR3 is built from 16 residues. Trimming shortened V by 1 base and J by 2 bases, and 14 bases separated the two germline ends. The CDR3 DNA is TGTGCCAGCAGTTACTTGGGGCAGGGAGGGAACTATGGCTACACCTTC. Protein sequence: CASSYLGQGGNYGYTF.

This chain joins TRBV5-1 and TRBJ2-3; D remains ambiguous. The CDR3 is made up of 15 amino acids. Germline CDR1 SGHRS, CDR2 YFSETQ. The V end lost 1 base, the J end lost 6 bases, and 15 bases lay between the germline ends. The CDR3 sequence: CASSLSGAVPDTQYF. The CDR3 region has the DNA TGCGCCAGCAGCTTGTCAGGCGCAGTTCCGGATACGCAGTATTTT.

V gene TRBV25-1 combines with J gene TRBJ1-1, with D tentatively TRBD1 (6 bases). The CDR3 consists of 13 residues. Trimming stripped 7 bases from V and 5 bases from J, with 14 bases between. Germline loops: CDR1 MGHDK, CDR2 SYGVNS. In DNA, the CDR3 is TGTGCCAGCAAGGGGCCGAGGGGGACTGAAGCTTTCTTT. Protein sequence: CASKGPRGTEAFF.

Only one count was recorded for this clone. This chain connects TRBV27 to TRBJ1-6, with TRBD1 matching over 9 bases. The CDR3 is made up of 14 amino acids. Trimming removed 4 bases from V and 9 bases from J; junction bases left unmatched: 4. Germline loops: CDR1 MNHEY, CDR2 SMNVEV (reference sequence). The CDR3 region has the DNA TGTGCCAGCAGTTCCGGGACAGGGAGTTCACCCCTCCACTTT. This codes for CASSSGTGSSPLHF.

The CDR3 nucleotides read TGTGCCAGCTCACCGCAGCGAACAAATGAAAAACTGTTTTTT. This sequence encodes CASSPQRTNEKLFF. The chain recombines TRBV18 with TRBJ1-4; D is unresolved. This CDR3 has 14 amino acids. CDR1 KGHSH and CDR2 LQKENI come from the germline V gene. V shed 3 bases and J shed 5 bases, with 10 bases lying between them. The variable domain in full, completed from reference TRBV18 and TRBJ1-4, reads NAGVMQNPRHLVRRRGQEARLRCSPMKGHSHVYWYRQLPEEGLKFMVYLQKENIIDESGMPKERFSAEFPKEGPSILRIQQVVRGDSAAYFCASSPQRTNEKLFFGSGTQLSVL.

This chain uses TRBV3-1 (or the pseudogene TRBV3-2) with TRBJ2-2; D is undetermined. Germline values: CDR1 LGHDT, CDR2 YNNKEL (reference sequence). This CDR3 comprises 14 residues. With 4 bases removed from V and 4 bases from J, the gap between germline ends came to 10 bases. In DNA form, the CDR3 reads TGTGCCAGCAGCCGTACAGTCTCCACCGGGGAGCTGTTTTTT. Translated: CASSRTVSTGELFF.